The rows below give T cell receptor beta chains drawn from one sample of a study of blood T cell repertoires in COVID-19. The data were produced by immunoSEQ multiplex PCR, yet TCRdb's version contains in-frame clones alone and is incomplete. Among some 250,000 clones listed, around 88% were seen once. Sequencing was performed on PBMCs or T cells enriched from blood (not recorded which). The source is a man aged 40-50 years who had recovered from COVID-19. CDR3s include the opening cysteine and the closing phenylalanine or tryptophan. The order of the fields is V gene, J gene, clone size, D gene, CDR3 protein, CDR3 DNA. The D gene is left open where the match is weak. Only some rows state a clone size, as once, few, many or a class for expanded clones.

>TRBV10-3|TRBJ2-7|NA|NA
CATTPSPPSYEQYF
TGTGCCACAACACCTAGCCCCCCCTCCTACGAGCAGTACTTC
>TRBV2|TRBJ2-4|NA|NA
CASSQKNIQYF
TGTGCCAGCAGTCAGAAAAACATTCAGTACTTC
>TRBV5-1|TRBJ1-4|NA|TRBD1
CASSLRSDRGGEKLFF
TGCGCCAGCAGCTTGCGGTCGGACAGGGGTGGTGAAAAACTGTTTTTT
>TRBV7-9|TRBJ2-7|NA|TRBD1
CASSFGTGDTYEQYF
TGTGCCAGCAGCTTCGGGACAGGGGATACCTACGAGCAGTACTTC
>TRBV7-3|TRBJ2-1|NA|TRBD2
CASRPTSGNYNEQFF
TGTGCCAGCAGGCCCACTAGCGGCAACTACAATGAGCAGTTCTTC
>TRBV4-1|TRBJ2-7|NA|NA
CASSQGMGRNPYEQYF
TGCGCCAGCAGCCAAGGGATGGGGCGCAATCCCTACGAGCAGTACTTC
>TRBV6-5|TRBJ1-2|NA|NA
CASSYGPGDHYGYTF
TGTGCCAGCAGTTACGGGCCCGGGGATCACTATGGCTACACCTTC
>TRBV5-1|TRBJ2-7|NA|NA
CASRPAGTLSYEQYF
TGCGCCAGCAGGCCTGCCGGGACACTCTCCTACGAGCAGTACTTC
>TRBV7-8|TRBJ2-3|NA|NA
CASSFRQISNTDTQYF
TGTGCCAGCAGCTTCCGACAGATATCTAACACAGATACGCAGTATTTT
>TRBV11-3|TRBJ2-1|NA|TRBD2
CASTLAGLAGLSSYNEQFF
TGTGCCAGCACCTTAGCGGGACTAGCGGGGTTGAGCTCCTACAATGAGCAGTTCTTC
>TRBV6-5|TRBJ1-3|NA|TRBD1
CASRTGSSGNTIYF
TGTGCCAGCCGGACAGGCTCATCTGGAAACACCATATATTTT
>TRBV19|TRBJ2-3|NA|TRBD1
CASTDRVGLGTDTQYF
TGTGCCAGTACAGACAGGGTGGGTTTAGGCACAGATACGCAGTATTTT
>TRBV5-6|TRBJ2-5|few|NA
CASSRSWGEYQETQYF
TGTGCCAGCAGCCGAAGCTGGGGGGAGTACCAAGAGACCCAGTACTTC
>TRBV3-1/TRBV3-2|TRBJ1-3|NA|NA
CASSPGHDGNTIYF
TGTGCCAGCAGCCCGGGACACGACGGGAACACCATATATTTT
>TRBV5-4|TRBJ2-2|NA|TRBD1
CASSLDGQGITGELFF
TGTGCCAGCAGCTTGGACGGACAGGGCATCACCGGGGAGCTGTTTTTT
>TRBV28|TRBJ1-6|NA|NA
CASSDYLGQNNSPLHF
TGTGCCAGCAGTGACTATCTGGGACAAAATAATTCACCCCTCCACTTT
>TRBV27|TRBJ1-5|NA|NA
CASSLQDLGPQHF
TGTGCCAGCAGTTTACAGGATTTGGGGCCCCAGCATTTT
>TRBV5-4|TRBJ1-6|few|TRBD1
CASSLGTGTNSPLHF
TGTGCCAGCAGCCTGGGGACAGGGACGAATTCACCCCTCCACTTT
>TRBV19|TRBJ1-2|NA|NA
CASRNQGTNYGYTF
TGTGCCAGTAGAAATCAGGGAACTAACTATGGCTACACCTTC
>TRBV19|TRBJ1-1|NA|NA
CASSIGTAGGTGTEAFF
TGTGCCAGTAGTATAGGGACGGCGGGTGGAACGGGCACTGAAGCTTTCTTT
>TRBV20-1|TRBJ1-2|NA|NA
CSASQGGDYGYTF
TGCAGTGCTAGTCAAGGGGGGGACTATGGCTACACCTTC
>TRBV9|TRBJ2-7|NA|TRBD2
CASSTTELAGSYEQYF
TGTGCCAGCAGCACCACAGAACTAGCGGGCAGCTACGAGCAGTACTTC
>TRBV7-2|TRBJ1-2|NA|NA
CASSLGGGGAAYGYTF
TGTGCCAGCAGCTTAGGCGGTGGCGGCGCGGCCTATGGCTACACCTTC
>TRBV24-1|TRBJ2-1|NA|TRBD2
CATSEAGTSSYNEQFF
TGTGCCACCAGTGAGGCCGGGACTAGCTCCTACAATGAGCAGTTCTTC
>TRBV5-8|TRBJ1-1|NA|NA
CASSPLQGTNTEAFF
TGTGCCAGCAGCCCCCTGCAGGGTACGAACACTGAAGCTTTCTTT
>TRBV7-2|TRBJ2-1|NA|NA
CASSPRQASSYNEQFF
TGTGCCAGCAGCCCGAGACAGGCGAGCTCCTACAATGAGCAGTTCTTC
>TRBV15|TRBJ2-1|NA|TRBD2
CATSRASGSYNEQFF
TGTGCCACCAGCAGGGCTAGCGGCTCCTACAATGAGCAGTTCTTC
>TRBV5-1|TRBJ2-3|NA|NA
CASSATKPTDTQYF
TGCGCCAGCAGCGCGACAAAACCCACAGATACGCAGTATTTT
>TRBV9|TRBJ2-3|NA|TRBD2
CASSVVDSGGFTDTQYF
TGTGCCAGCAGCGTAGTGGATAGCGGGGGTTTCACAGATACGCAGTATTTT
>TRBV7-3|TRBJ1-2|NA|NA
CASSETTRGSNYGYTF
TGTGCCAGCAGCGAAACGACCCGGGGAAGTAACTATGGCTACACCTTC
>TRBV11-3|TRBJ1-5|NA|NA
CASSQSGNQPQHF
TGTGCCAGCAGCCAATCGGGGAATCAGCCCCAGCATTTT
>TRBV5-1|TRBJ2-1|NA|TRBD2
CASSSERTSGRGYQFF
TGCGCCAGCAGCTCAGAAAGGACTAGCGGGAGGGGGTATCAGTTCTTC
>TRBV28|TRBJ1-5|NA|TRBD1
CASRTGGDRGAQPQHF
TGTGCCAGCAGAACTGGAGGGGACAGGGGGGCTCAGCCCCAGCATTTT
>TRBV5-6|TRBJ1-1|NA|NA
CASTSGYTEAFF
TGTGCCAGCACGAGCGGGTACACTGAAGCTTTCTTT
>TRBV28|TRBJ1-2|NA|TRBD1
CASSYPIGQGSGYTF
TGTGCCAGCAGTTACCCCATTGGACAGGGGAGCGGCTACACCTTC
>TRBV5-1|TRBJ2-1|NA|TRBD2
CASSLAPAGSSYNEQFF
TGCGCCAGCAGCTTGGCCCCAGCGGGGAGCTCCTACAATGAGCAGTTCTTC
>TRBV13|TRBJ2-1|NA|TRBD2
CASSSPSGRSYNEQFF
TGTGCCAGCAGCTCCCCTAGCGGGAGGTCCTACAATGAGCAGTTCTTC
>TRBV28|TRBJ2-7|once|TRBD2
CASSLLGSGGSYEQYF
TGTGCCAGCAGTTTATTAGGTAGCGGGGGGTCCTACGAGCAGTACTTC
>TRBV19|TRBJ2-7|NA|NA
CASSIRTSYEQYF
TGTGCCAGTAGTATTAGGACTTCCTACGAGCAGTACTTC
>TRBV24-1|TRBJ2-3|NA|TRBD1
CATSGSRDSNTDTQYF
TGTGCCACCAGTGGTTCCCGGGACAGCAACACAGATACGCAGTATTTT
>TRBV6-5|TRBJ2-7|NA|TRBD1
CASSQSGTGVEQYF
TGTGCCAGCAGTCAGTCCGGGACAGGGGTCGAGCAGTACTTC